A single sample gave rise to the 31 T cell receptor beta chains below, sequenced in a study of cytomegalovirus exposure and HLA in healthy donors. The primer mix had 60 Vbeta and 13 Jbeta primers. Repertoires were generated with immunoSEQ multiplex PCR, while TCRdb's copy carries only in-frame clones and drops some. The sample records over 100,000 clones, about 70% being singletons. Sequenced sample: PBMCs. The receptors come from a human donor in good health.

The chain joins TRBV11-2 to TRBJ2-1; 8 bases fit TRBD2. The CDR3 contains 16 residues. V shed 5 bases and J 4 bases; nucleotides not matched to a gene: 10. From germline, CDR1 is SGHAT and CDR2 FQNNGV. CDR3 sequence reads: CASSGRGGRPYNEQFF. As DNA, the CDR3 is TGTGCCAGCAGCGGACGCGGGGGGCGACCTTACAATGAGCAGTTCTTC.

This clone was seen a few times. The same CDR3 is also encoded by other DNA sequences in this sample. This chain uses TRBV29-1 with TRBJ1-1; possibly TRBD1 for D (6 bases). The ends were cut back, 4 bases at V and 1 base at J, with 7 bases in the middle. From germline, CDR1 is SQVTM and CDR2 ANQGSEA. The CDR3 has 12 amino acids. Here the CDR3 reads CSVARGNTEAFF. For the CDR3, the DNA is TGCAGCGTTGCCAGGGGGAACACTGAAGCTTTCTTT.

This clone was recorded once. V and J are TRBV6-5 and TRBJ2-1; D might be TRBD1 (6 bases). The CDR3 is 11 amino acids. Deletions cut 6 bases from V and 10 bases from J, with 10 bases between. Per the germline V gene, CDR1 is MNHEY and CDR2 is SVGAGI. CDR3 sequence (DNA): TGTGCCAGCAGAGAAACAGGGGAGCAGTTCTTC. Translating gives CASRETGEQFF.

This chain links TRBV11-3 with TRBJ1-4; 7 bases match TRBD1. This CDR3 is 17 amino acids long. Germline V gene sequence: CDR1 SGHNT, CDR2 YENEEA. The V and J ends lost 3 bases and 7 bases, in that order; junction bases with no gene match: 14. In DNA, the CDR3 is TGTGCCAGCAGCTTGGGGGGTGGACAGGAACATCTTGAAAAACTGTTTTTT. Its translation: CASSLGGGQEHLEKLFF.

This clone appeared a single time. This chain joins TRBV5-1 and TRBJ2-3; tentative D call: TRBD1 (5 bases). The germline V and J ends were trimmed by 4 bases and 5 bases, with 23 bases remaining between them. The CDR3 loop spans 17 amino acids. Germline CDR1 is SGHRS and CDR2 is YFSETQ. The CDR3 region is CASSPRGHSKDLDTQYF. As DNA, the CDR3 is TGCGCCAGCAGCCCCCGAGGACACTCTAAAGATTTAGATACGCAGTATTTT.

The rearrangement links TRBV6-1 to TRBJ1-1, with 7 bases identical to TRBD1. The germline CDR1 and CDR2 sequences are MNHNS and SASEGT. The CDR3 covers 14 residues. V lost 5 bases, J lost 3 bases, and 6 bases stayed unmatched. Here the CDR3 reads CASSLSTGYTEAFF. In nucleotides, the CDR3 is TGTGCCAGCAGTCTATCGACAGGGTACACTGAAGCTTTCTTT.

The chain recombines TRBV4-3 with TRBJ2-3; the match to TRBD2 covers 10 bases. CDR1 and CDR2 (germline): LGHNA, YSLEER. The CDR3 has 18 amino acids. V dropped 0 bases and J dropped 2; count of bases not matched to a gene: 8. The CDR3 DNA reads as TGCGCCAGCAGCCAAGAGCCCCCCGGGACTAGCGACACAGATACGCAGTATTTT. Its translation: CASSQEPPGTSDTDTQYF.

The CDR3 loop is CASSRTDYEQYF. CDR3 nucleotides: TGTGCCAGCAGCCGGACAGACTACGAGCAGTACTTC. The chain couples TRBV6-6 to TRBJ2-7; the D gene is possibly TRBD1 (6 bases). The germline V gene encodes CDR1 MNHNY and CDR2 SVGAGI (reference sequence). Trimming took 6 bases from V and 3 from J, leaving 9 bases between them. The CDR3 is made up of 12 amino acids.

The CDR3 coding sequence is TGTGCCAGCAGCATTCTCGGGACTAGCGGGAGTGACTACGAGCAGTACTTC. Its translation is CASSILGTSGSDYEQYF. The chain carries TRBV28 and TRBJ2-7; 14 nucleotides align to TRBD2. The V gene end was trimmed by 6 bases and the J gene end by 3 bases; junction bases not matched to a gene: 10. Germline-derived CDR1 and CDR2 are MDHEN and SYDVKM. This CDR3 region has 17 residues.

The genes are TRBV28 and TRBJ1-5; 8 bases are a match to TRBD1. The V gene end was trimmed by 3 bases and the J gene end by 6 bases; junction bases not matched to a gene: 7. CDR3 length equals 15 residues. Germline CDR1 reads MDHEN; CDR2 reads SYDVKM. The CDR3 region is CASSFGQGLIQPQHF. The CDR3 coding sequence is TGTGCCAGCAGTTTTGGACAGGGTTTGATTCAGCCCCAGCATTTT.

V gene TRBV5-1 combines with J gene TRBJ2-2; 10 bases are a match to TRBD2. The ends lost 0 bases at V and 2 bases at J; junction bases unmatched: 7. CDR3 size: 18 residues. Germline CDR1 is SGHRS and CDR2 is YFSETQ. CDR3 protein: CASSLAPSGGANTGELFF. DNA of the CDR3: TGCGCCAGCAGCTTGGCCCCTAGCGGGGGCGCTAACACCGGGGAGCTGTTTTTT. Variable domain in full (rest from reference TRBV5-1 and TRBJ2-2): KAGVTQTPRYLIKTRGQQVTLSCSPISGHRSVSWYQQTPGQGLQFLFEYFSETQRNKGNFPGRFSGRQFSNSRSEMNVSTLELGDSALYLCASSLAPSGGANTGELFFGEGSRLTVL.

This rearrangement joins TRBV7-8 to TRBJ1-4; TRBD1 might be the D (6 bases). Deletions cut 5 bases from V and 5 bases from J, with 21 bases between. The CDR3 length is 17 residues. The V gene's germline CDR1 is SGHVS and CDR2 FQNEAQ. CDR3 DNA: TGTGCCAGCAGCCCCCCCATGCGGACAGCAGAGAATGAAAAACTGTTTTTT. It codes for CASSPPMRTAENEKLFF.

To note about this clone: The junction departs from germline at one end; a sequencing error may be responsible. The chain couples TRBV7-9 to TRBJ2-7; TRBD2 matches 9 bases. Per the germline V gene, CDR1 is SEHNR and CDR2 is FQNEAQ (reference sequence). The CDR3 consists of 14 residues. CDR3 nucleotides: TGTTCCAGCAGCCGGCCGGGGCTAGCGGGGGAGCAGTACTTC. This encodes CSSSRPGLAGEQYF.

The chain has TRBV27 and TRBJ2-5; tentative D call: TRBD2 (6 bases). TRBJ2-7 matches the DNA end more closely, so the J call is doubtful. Germline V gene sequence: CDR1 MNHEY, CDR2 SMNVEV (reference sequence). The CDR3 loop spans 13 amino acids. CDR3 sequence reads: CASSSGGRHEQYF. CDR3 nucleotides: TGTGCCAGCAGTTCCGGGGGTAGGCACGAGCAGTACTTC.

The V and J genes are TRBV29-1 and TRBJ2-3, with 11 bases identical to TRBD2. The trim removed 4 bases at V and 2 bases at J, leaving 5 bases unmatched. The CDR3 extends over 15 amino acids. Germline loops: CDR1 SQVTM, CDR2 ANQGSEA. The CDR3 region is CSVVGLADPTDTQYF. The CDR3 region has the DNA TGCAGCGTTGTGGGACTAGCGGACCCCACAGATACGCAGTATTTT.

The chain links TRBV13 to TRBJ1-2, with 8 bases aligning to TRBD1. The germline V gene encodes CDR1 PRHDT and CDR2 FYEKMQ (reference sequence). V shed 4 bases, J shed 7 bases, and the junction held 14 bases outside the gene matches. The CDR3 sequence is 16 residues long. The CDR3 protein is CASSSYWDRRRCGYTF. The CDR3 bases are TGTGCCAGCAGCTCCTATTGGGACAGGCGGCGTTGTGGCTACACCTTC.

This chain joins TRBV5-1 and TRBJ2-7; TRBD2 matches 7 bases. This CDR3 has 13 amino acids. CDR1 is SGHRS and CDR2 is YFSETQ in the germline V gene. The V segment lost 2 bases and the J segment 6 bases; nucleotides outside the gene matches: 5. The CDR3 bases are TGCGCCAGCAGCTTTGAGGGAGGGGCCGAGCAGTACTTC. It codes for CASSFEGGAEQYF.

The chain joins TRBV25-1 to TRBJ2-1, with D possibly being TRBD2 (6 bases). Looked up from germline, CDR1 is MGHDK and CDR2 is SYGVNS. The CDR3 totals 15 residues. V lost 7 bases, J lost 6 bases, and 19 bases lay in between. The CDR3 region has the DNA TGTGCCAGCATGGGTTGGGGGGAGAAACCCAATGAGCAGTTCTTC. This encodes CASMGWGEKPNEQFF. Supplemented by reference TRBV25-1 and TRBJ2-1, the full variable domain reads EADIYQTPRYLVIGTGKKITLECSQTMGHDKMYWYQQDPGMELHLIHYSYGVNSTEKGDLSSESTVSRIRTEHFPLTLESARPSHTSQYLCASMGWGEKPNEQFFGPGTRLTVL.

This clone has a handful of counts. The chain recombines TRBV2 with TRBJ2-5, with 7 positions matching TRBD1. The CDR3 consists of 15 residues. The V and J ends lost 2 bases and 6 bases, in that order; junction bases with no gene match: 9. Looked up from germline, CDR1 is SNHLY and CDR2 is FYNNEI. DNA of the CDR3: TGTGCCAGCAGTGAAATCAGGGGGTTTCGAAAGACCCAGTACTTC. Its translation: CASSEIRGFRKTQYF.

The rearrangement joins TRBV28 to TRBJ1-1; 7 bases agree with TRBD1. The trim removed 2 bases at V and 7 bases at J, leaving 10 bases unmatched. The CDR3 loop spans 15 amino acids. The germline gives CDR1 MDHEN, CDR2 SYDVKM. In DNA form, the CDR3 reads TGTGCCAGCAGTTTAAGGGGGCGGACGAGCCTTGAAGCTTTCTTT. The encoded protein is CASSLRGRTSLEAFF.

This clone was picked up a small number of times. This chain joins TRBV6-6 and TRBJ2-5, with TRBD1 matching 7 bases. CDR3 length equals 12 residues. Germline V gives CDR1 MNHNY, CDR2 SVGAGI (reference sequence). V dropped 8 bases and J dropped 1; count of bases not matched to a gene: 1. The CDR3 region has the DNA TGTGCCAGCGGGGACAGCCAAGAGACCCAGTACTTC. This codes for CASGDSQETQYF.

V usage is TRBV5-4 and J usage is TRBJ2-7; 7 bases line up with TRBD2. V lost 4 bases, J lost 3 bases, and 4 bases stayed unmatched. The germline CDR1 and CDR2 sequences are SGHNT and YYREEE (reference sequence). CDR3 length: 13 amino acids. As DNA, the CDR3 is TGTGCCAGCAGCGTCCGGGACTACTACGAGCAGTACTTC. Translated, it gives CASSVRDYYEQYF.

The chain employs TRBV4-1 and TRBJ2-3; TRBD2 matches 10 bases. The V gene's germline CDR1 is MGHRA and CDR2 YSYEKL. CDR3 length equals 16 residues. Trimming took 4 bases from V and 6 from J; bases not matched to a gene: 10. Here the CDR3 DNA reads TGCGCCAGCAGCCCCCTACTAGCGGGGTCCACGGATACGCAGTATTTT. It is translated as CASSPLLAGSTDTQYF.

This clone was observed a few times. The chain links TRBV28 to TRBJ2-5; 7 bases align to TRBD1. The DNA end lines up better with TRBJ2-7; the J call may be wrong. CDR3 length: 14 residues. Germline V gives CDR1 MDHEN, CDR2 SYDVKM. The DNA of the CDR3 is TGTGCCAGCAGCGGGACAGCGGAAGTCTACGAGCAGTACTTC. Translated, it gives CASSGTAEVYEQYF.

V is TRBV11-2 and J is TRBJ2-1; 9 positions match TRBD2. Germline V gene sequence: CDR1 SGHAT, CDR2 FQNNGV. V shed 8 bases and J 10 bases; nucleotides not matched to a gene: 15. CDR3 length: 15 amino acids. CDR3 sequence (DNA): TGTGCCAGCTCTGCCGGGACTAGCATTTTCGAGGAGCAGTTCTTC. Its translation: CASSAGTSIFEEQFF.

The chain uses TRBV9 and TRBJ2-7, with 12 nucleotides matching TRBD2. With 0 bases clipped from V and 8 bases from J, the junction kept 3 bases outside the gene matches. The CDR3 extends over 14 amino acids. CDR1 and CDR2 (germline): SGDLS, YYNGEE. CDR3 residues: CASSVVTSGGQQYF. The CDR3 nucleotides read TGTGCCAGCAGCGTAGTTACTAGCGGGGGGCAGCAGTACTTC.

The V gene is TRBV6-5, the J gene TRBJ2-3; D unclear. From germline, CDR1 is MNHEY and CDR2 SVGAGI. This CDR3 has 15 residues. Between the trimmed V and J ends, which lost 2 bases and 1 base, there was a span of 10 bases. The CDR3 DNA reads as TGTGCCAGCAGTTACGCAATAACGGGCACAGATACGCAGTATTTT. It translates to CASSYAITGTDTQYF.

The table lists this clone with a count of one. This sequence joins TRBV9 and TRBJ1-2; D remains ambiguous. The CDR3 consists of 15 residues. Trimming took 0 bases from V and 2 from J, leaving 11 bases between them. Germline values: CDR1 SGDLS, CDR2 YYNGEE. For the CDR3, the DNA is TGTGCCAGCAGCGTAGGAGCTGGAGGGAACTATGGCTACACCTTC. Its translation is CASSVGAGGNYGYTF.

The chain links TRBV28 to TRBJ1-2; 7 bases map to TRBD1. The CDR3 covers 18 residues. Germline loops: CDR1 MDHEN, CDR2 SYDVKM. J gave up 4 bases and V 5 bases, and 19 bases lay outside the gene matches. CDR3 sequence: CASSPHPGTVPRGYGYTF. The CDR3 coding sequence is TGTGCCAGCAGTCCGCACCCCGGGACAGTCCCCCGGGGCTATGGCTACACCTTC.

This chain uses TRBV6-5 with TRBJ2-5; 7 positions agree with TRBD1. V was pared by 0 bases and J by 5 bases, with 6 bases of the junction left unmatched. In germline, CDR1 is MNHEY, CDR2 SVGAGI. This CDR3 is built from 15 residues. The CDR3 region is CASSYSRDRTETQYF. CDR3 sequence (DNA): TGTGCCAGCAGTTACTCTAGGGACAGAACGGAGACCCAGTACTTC.

V is TRBV27 and J is TRBJ2-1; 8 bases are a match to TRBD2. After removal of 4 bases from V and 0 bases from J, the junction contained 8 bases not matched to a gene. Germline loops: CDR1 MNHEY, CDR2 SMNVEV (reference sequence). The length of the CDR3 is 17 residues. DNA for the CDR3: TGTGCCAGCAGTTGGAGGGTCGCGGGGGGCTCCTACAATGAGCAGTTCTTC. Protein product: CASSWRVAGGSYNEQFF.